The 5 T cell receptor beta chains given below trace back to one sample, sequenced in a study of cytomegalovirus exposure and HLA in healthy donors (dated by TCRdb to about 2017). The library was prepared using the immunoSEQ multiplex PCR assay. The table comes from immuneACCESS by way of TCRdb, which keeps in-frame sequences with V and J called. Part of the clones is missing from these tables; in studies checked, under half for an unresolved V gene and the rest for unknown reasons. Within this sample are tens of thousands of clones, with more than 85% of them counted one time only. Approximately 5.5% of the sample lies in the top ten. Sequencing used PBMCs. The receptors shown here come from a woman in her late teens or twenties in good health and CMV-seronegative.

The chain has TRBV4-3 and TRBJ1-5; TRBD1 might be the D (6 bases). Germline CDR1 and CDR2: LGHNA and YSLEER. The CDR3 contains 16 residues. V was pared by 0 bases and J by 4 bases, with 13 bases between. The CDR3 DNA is TGCGCCAGCAGCCAAGATCTGGGGACACCTAATCAGCCCCAGCATTTT. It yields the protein CASSQDLGTPNQPQHF.

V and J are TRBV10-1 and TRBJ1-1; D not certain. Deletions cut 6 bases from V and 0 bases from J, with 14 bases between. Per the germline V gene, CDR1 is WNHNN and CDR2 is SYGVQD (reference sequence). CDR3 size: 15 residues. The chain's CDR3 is CASRVDFFMNTEAFF. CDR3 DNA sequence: TGCGCCAGCAGGGTAGACTTCTTCATGAACACTGAAGCTTTCTTT.

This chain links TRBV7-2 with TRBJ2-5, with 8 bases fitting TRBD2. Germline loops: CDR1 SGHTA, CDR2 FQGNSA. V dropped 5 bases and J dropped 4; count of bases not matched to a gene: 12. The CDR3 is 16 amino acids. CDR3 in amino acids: CASSRTSGSGRETQYF. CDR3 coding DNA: TGTGCCAGCAGCCGAACGAGCGGGAGCGGGAGAGAGACCCAGTACTTC.

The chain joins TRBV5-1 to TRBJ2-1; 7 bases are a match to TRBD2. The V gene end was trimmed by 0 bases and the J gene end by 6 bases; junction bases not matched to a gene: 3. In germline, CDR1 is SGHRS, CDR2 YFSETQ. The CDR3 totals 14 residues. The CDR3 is CASSLGLAGNEQFF. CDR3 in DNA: TGCGCCAGCAGCTTGGGACTAGCAGGCAATGAGCAGTTCTTC.

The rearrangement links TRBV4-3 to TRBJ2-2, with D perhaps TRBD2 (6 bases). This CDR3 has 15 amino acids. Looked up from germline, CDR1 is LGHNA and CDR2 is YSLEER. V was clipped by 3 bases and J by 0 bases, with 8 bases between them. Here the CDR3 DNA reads TGCGCCAGCAGCCAGGGACTGACGAACACCGGGGAGCTGTTTTTT. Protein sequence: CASSQGLTNTGELFF.